This entry describes one T cell receptor (beta chain). Its target is unknown. Other DNA variants within this sample encode the same CDR3. This sample stems from a study of shared clonotypes between healthy human individuals. Deep-level settings were used for running the assay. Once extracted for a subset, genomic DNA was divided evenly among several immunoSEQ plates. The assay was immunoSEQ multiplex PCR, and TCRdb's table has in-frame clones only and misses some. The table lists more than 400,000 clones, around 80% of them singletons. Looked up from germline, CDR1 is SQVTM and CDR2 is ANQGSEA. Between the trimmed V and J ends, which lost 2 bases and 1 base, there was a span of 7 bases. The CDR3 spans 13 residues. General study points: In having few donors, the study represented limited genetic and exposure-history diversity. Blood was the only sampled material, and tissue repertoires likely differ.

The sample was PBMCs. The receptor's source is a woman aged 40 to 49 in good health. Some clones in this sample may be carry-over from other donors' samples. V is TRBV29-1 and J is TRBJ2-3; no clear D. Written as DNA, the CDR3 is TGCAGCGTTGAATCCCGGGGCACAGATACGCAGTATTTT. Translation: CSVESRGTDTQYF.